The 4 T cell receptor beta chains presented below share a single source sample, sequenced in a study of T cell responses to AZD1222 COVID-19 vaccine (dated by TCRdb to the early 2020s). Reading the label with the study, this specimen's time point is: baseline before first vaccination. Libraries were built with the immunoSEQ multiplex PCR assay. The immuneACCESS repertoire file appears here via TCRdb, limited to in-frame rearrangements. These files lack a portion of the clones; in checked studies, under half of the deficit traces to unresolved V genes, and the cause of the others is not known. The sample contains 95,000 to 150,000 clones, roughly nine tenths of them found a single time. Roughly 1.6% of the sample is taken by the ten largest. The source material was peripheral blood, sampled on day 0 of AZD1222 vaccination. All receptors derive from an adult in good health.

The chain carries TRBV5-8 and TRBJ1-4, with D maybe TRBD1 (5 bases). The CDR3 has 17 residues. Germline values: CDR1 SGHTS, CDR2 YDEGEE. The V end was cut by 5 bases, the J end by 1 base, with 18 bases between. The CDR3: CASSRGQGRGTNEKLFF. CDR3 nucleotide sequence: TGTGCCAGCAGTCGCGGGCAGGGAAGGGGAACTAATGAAAAACTGTTTTTT.

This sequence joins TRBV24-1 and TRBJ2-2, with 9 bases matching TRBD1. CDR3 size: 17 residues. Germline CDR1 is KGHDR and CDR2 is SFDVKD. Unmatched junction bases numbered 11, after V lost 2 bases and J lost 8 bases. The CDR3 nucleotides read TGTGCCACCAGTGATTCCTCCGGGACAGGGATACCGGGGGAGCTGTTTTTT. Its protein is CATSDSSGTGIPGELFF.

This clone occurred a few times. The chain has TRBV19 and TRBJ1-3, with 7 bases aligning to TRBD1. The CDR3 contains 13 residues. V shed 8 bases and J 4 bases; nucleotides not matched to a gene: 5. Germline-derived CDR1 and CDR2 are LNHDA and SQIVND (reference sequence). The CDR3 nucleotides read TGTGCCAGTGTACAGGGGATGGGAAACACCATATATTTT. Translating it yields CASVQGMGNTIYF.

CDR3 DNA: TGTGCCAGCAGGATAGCGGGAGGCGAGACCCAGTACTTC. Its protein is CASRIAGGETQYF. This chain joins TRBV6-5 and TRBJ2-5, with 10 bases fitting TRBD2. From germline, CDR1 is MNHEY and CDR2 SVGAGI. After removal of 6 bases from V and 5 bases from J, the junction contained 3 bases not matched to a gene. The CDR3 covers 13 residues.